This entry is about one T cell receptor beta chain. Its antigen is not known. The CDR3 covers 16 residues. Looked up from germline, CDR1 is SGHTA and CDR2 is FQGNSA. The V gene end was trimmed by 0 bases and the J gene end by 2 bases; junction bases not matched to a gene: 4. The data are from a study of a mutant IDH1 vaccine in newly diagnosed glioma. The wider study: Vaccination began 4-6 weeks post radiotherapy alone, or with temozolomide cycles.

Sequencing used immunoSEQ multiplex PCR; TCRdb keeps in-frame clones, though not all of them. The table shows some 38,000 clones, with around 75% occurring only once. The time point here: week 47, end of study. Vaccinated patients received 300 ug of mutant IDH1 20-mer peptide per dose, with topical imiquimod. The patients received vaccinations eight times, in weeks 1, 3, 5, 7, 11, 15, 19 and 23. The specimen comprised PBMCs, sampled from a glioma patient whose treatment included an IDH1 peptide vaccine. The TCR originated in a man aged 40-55 years with glioma. The rearrangement links TRBV7-2 to TRBJ1-5, with 7 bases aligning to TRBD1. The CDR3 here is CASSLATGTGNQPQHF. The CDR3 DNA is TGTGCCAGCAGCTTAGCTACCGGGACAGGCAATCAGCCCCAGCATTTT.